The clone carrying this TCR beta chain has ten or more counts. Ahead of thyroid surgery, no patient had received treatment of any kind. Germline V gene sequence: CDR1 LNHDA, CDR2 SQIVND (reference sequence). V was clipped by 1 base and J by 8 bases, with 9 bases between them. CDR3 length: 13 residues. The data belong to a study of metastatic and nonmetastatic thyroid tumors. Through MiXCR, TCRdb re-clonotyped the PCR reads. The sample holds some 29,000 clones; around 7% are singletons and the top ten take 40% to 50%. This clonotype was obtained from a female donor with papillary thyroid cancer or a benign thyroid nodule (not recorded which). Some clones in this sample may be carry-over from other donors' samples. Material for sequencing was blood. This rearrangement joins TRBV19 to TRBJ2-1; D is unclear. The CDR3 loop reads CASSIGARDEQFF. As DNA, the CDR3 is TGTGCCAGTAGTATAGGGGCTAGAGATGAGCAGTTCTTC.